This TCR beta chain was identified during a study of blood T cell repertoires in COVID-19. Study information: Sites in the United States, Italy and Spain provided acute and convalescent COVID-19 samples.

In the study's own analysis: Amplifying reference gene primers gave estimates of nucleated cell counts. Clones were sequenced by immunoSEQ multiplex PCR, and TCRdb holds only the in-frame ones, with some missing. V, J and clone size are those of that table, while D and trimming were read from the DNA. In the table there are tens of thousands of clones, just over 85% of which are singletons. This sequence originates from a man aged 25-45 years with acute or convalescent COVID-19. Specimen: peripheral blood.

CDR3 DNA: TGTGCCAGTACCATCTCTGGGGGGGGATGGCAGCCCCAGCATTTT. It codes for CASTISGGGWQPQHF. The rearrangement joins TRBV19 to TRBJ1-5, with D possibly TRBD1 on 5 matching bases. The CDR3 spans 15 residues. The V end was cut by 7 bases, the J end by 7 bases, with 20 bases between. CDR1 and CDR2 from the germline V gene are LNHDA and SQIVND (reference sequence).